These T cell receptor beta chains were read from a single sample in a study of beta chain features in type 1 diabetes. Using immunoSEQ multiplex PCR, the repertoire was profiled, and TCRdb retains in-frame clones only, with some absent. There are approximately 150,000 clones in the sample; about 10% occur only once, and roughly 0.75% lies in the top ten. Material for sequencing was central memory CD4+ T cells from blood. The origin of the receptors is a man aged 25 to 40 with type 1 diabetes. Each CDR3 is given with its conserved first and last residue. D genes are given only for firm matches. The listing skips clone size in some rows; elsewhere it reads once, few, many or a size class.

TRBJ2-3	TRBV7-2	few	.	TGTGCCAGCAGCTTGCTAGCAGAATTTAGCACAGATACGCAGTATTTT	CASSLLAEFSTDTQYF
TRBJ2-7	TRBV28	.	TRBD1	TGTGCCAGCAGACCCGGACAGGGGACGGGGGAGCAGTACTTC	CASRPGQGTGEQYF
TRBJ2-5	TRBV9	.	TRBD2	TGTGCCAGCAGCGTAGCGACTAGCGGATCTTTAGGGACCCAGTACTTC	CASSVATSGSLGTQYF
TRBJ2-7	TRBV28	.	.	TGTGCCAGCAGTTTGACAGGTTCGAGCTCCTACGAGCAGTACTTC	CASSLTGSSSYEQYF
TRBJ2-5	TRBV2	few	.	TGTGCCAGCAGCCGGGACACCCAAGAGACCCAGTACTTC	CASSRDTQETQYF
TRBJ2-5	TRBV18	.	.	TGTGCCAGCTCACCCGCAGTCGGGGCCCAGTACTTC	CASSPAVGAQYF
TRBJ1-2	TRBV15	few	TRBD1	TGTGCCACCAGCAGAGGTTGGGCGTCGGGACAGGCCCACTATGGCTACACCTTC	CATSRGWASGQAHYGYTF
TRBJ2-3	TRBV5-6	few	.	TGTGCCAGCAGCTTCCCCACTACTAGTTGGGGAGCAGATACGCAGTATTTT	CASSFPTTSWGADTQYF
TRBJ2-7	TRBV7-2	.	TRBD2	TGTGCCAGCAGCATCACCGGGACTAGCGGGGGGCTCTACGAGCAGTACTTC	CASSITGTSGGLYEQYF
TRBJ2-3	TRBV7-8	few	.	TGTGCCAGCAGCTACGCCCGGACTCGTAGCACAGATACGCAGTATTTT	CASSYARTRSTDTQYF